A selection of T cell receptor beta chains follows, all from one sample in a study of T cells in Graves' hyperthyroidism and ophthalmopathy. TCRdb redid the calling of the multiplex PCR reads with MiXCR, one entry per CDR3 protein. This sample has about 400,000 distinct CDR3 sequences; around 14% occur once, and the top ten carry roughly 7.7%. Sequenced sample: blood. The receptors here all came from a woman aged 18-29 years with Graves' hyperthyroidism. The conserved cysteine and the conserved F or W are not part of the CDR3 here.

TRBV28,TRBJ1-4,ASSGRGATNEKLF
TRBV5-1,TRBJ2-6,ASSLDRTGRFSSGANVLT
TRBV7-2,TRBJ1-6,ASSLGGGANSPLH
TRBV7-9,TRBJ2-1,ASSLVVSGGALNEQF
TRBV2,TRBJ2-5,ASSDVGTRWTQY
TRBV12-3/TRBV12-4,TRBJ1-5,ASDTPGKARI
TRBV7-9,TRBJ2-4,ASSSTSGSIQY
TRBV10-1,TRBJ2-1,ASSGLAGVGNEQF
TRBV6-2/TRBV6-3,TRBJ2-5,ASSYSTGRQETQY
TRBV5-1,TRBJ2-7,ASSLGVVDEQY
TRBV5-5,TRBJ2-7,ASSPENAGFYEQY
TRBV3-1,TRBJ2-1,ASSRLTSGRANEQF
TRBV28,TRBJ2-7,ASSLSPSHEQY
TRBV2,TRBJ2-1,ASGETRSEQF
TRBV5-5,TRBJ2-3,ASSYRAPMEADTQY
TRBV3-1,TRBJ2-1,ASSQEGLARNEQF
TRBV13,TRBJ1-1,ASSLGDMNTEAF
TRBV3-1,TRBJ1-2,ASSQGQFNYGYT
TRBV27,TRBJ1-4,ASSPRGAGATNEKLF
TRBV20-1,TRBJ2-3,SARSLAGADTQY
TRBV7-9,TRBJ2-5,ASTLSPQETQY
TRBV3-1,TRBJ2-7,ASSYRGYEQY
TRBV30,TRBJ2-7,AWSSSYEQY
TRBV5-1,TRBJ2-1,ASSFTVLAGIHNEQF
TRBV18,TRBJ2-7,ASSPGGALSNEQY
TRBV2,TRBJ1-6,ASTISTGDGSPLH
TRBV6-1,TRBJ2-2,ASSEKIPPYTGELF
TRBV30,TRBJ1-5,AWSVEGAKAQPQH
TRBV12-3/TRBV12-4,TRBJ1-6,ASRGLLYSPLH
TRBV6-1,TRBJ1-1,ASSVRDRGVNTEAF
TRBV7-8,TRBJ2-7,ASSAAVHEQY
TRBV6-2/TRBV6-3,TRBJ1-3,ASIDLWGANPQRGNTIY
TRBV28,TRBJ2-5,ASSLGGVGETQY
TRBV20-1,TRBJ2-5,SARDLRVRETQY
TRBV7-6,TRBJ2-7,ASSSSTSDTYEQY
TRBV20-1,TRBJ2-1,SVWGLYNEQF
TRBV14,TRBJ2-1,ASSQTAVSSYNEQF
TRBV18,TRBJ2-7,ASSPSGDSVTTYEQY
TRBV7-2,TRBJ1-5,ASSLGGAVETQH
TRBV2,TRBJ1-6,ASSMDRLYNSPLH
TRBV5-5,TRBJ1-3,ASSLNAAGSGNTIY
TRBV18,TRBJ2-7,ASSERRIEQY
TRBV6-1,TRBJ2-3,ASYRTSSTDTQY
TRBV7-2,TRBJ2-3,ASSTLAGGPVDTQY
TRBV9,TRBJ2-1,ASSETGVNEQF
TRBV12-3/TRBV12-4,TRBJ1-4,ASSIRDSREKLF
TRBV4-1,TRBJ2-7,ASGQVVAGGHYEQY
TRBV6-1,TRBJ1-4,ASSEPGTTNEKLF
TRBV19,TRBJ2-1,ASLSPWGNEQF
TRBV24-1,TRBJ1-2,ATRPTGGYT
TRBV12-5,TRBJ2-7,ASGSRVWGAAAAHEQY
TRBV2,TRBJ1-3,ASSPGNSGNTIY
TRBV11-3,TRBJ1-4,ASSFGTAEKLF
TRBV7-3,TRBJ2-1,ASSLRARGRNEQF
TRBV11-2,TRBJ2-2,ASNKGSNTGELF
TRBV2,TRBJ1-5,ASSSPRAGYNQPQH
TRBV7-3,TRBJ2-7,ASSLRPSGSSYEQY
TRBV7-8,TRBJ1-2,ASSDSGLGRGNNYGYT
TRBV30,TRBJ1-1,AWSSGTGVSGTEAF